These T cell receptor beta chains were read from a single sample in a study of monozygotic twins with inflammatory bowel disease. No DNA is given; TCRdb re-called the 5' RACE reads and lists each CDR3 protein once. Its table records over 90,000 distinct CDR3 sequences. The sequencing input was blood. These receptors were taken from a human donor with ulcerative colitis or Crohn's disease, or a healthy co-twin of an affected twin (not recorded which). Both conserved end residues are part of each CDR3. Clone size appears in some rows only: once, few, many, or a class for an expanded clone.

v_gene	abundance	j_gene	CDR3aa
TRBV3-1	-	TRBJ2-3	CASSHDHSLIMDTQYF
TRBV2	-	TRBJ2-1	CASSFHKRELDNEQFF
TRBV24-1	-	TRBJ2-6	CATGTGVGANVLTF
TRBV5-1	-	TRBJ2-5	CASSLGLAGASETQYF
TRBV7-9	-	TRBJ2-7	CASSFSWLHEQYF
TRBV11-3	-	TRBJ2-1	CASSSRHNEQFF
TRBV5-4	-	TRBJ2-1	CASSRGTNDEQFF
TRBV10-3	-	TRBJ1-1	CAIGSLGGGNTEAFF
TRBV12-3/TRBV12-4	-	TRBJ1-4	CASSPGQGSGKLFF
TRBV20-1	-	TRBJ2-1	CSAPKAGRNEQFF
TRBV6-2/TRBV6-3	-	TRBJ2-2	CASSSISRVSLMRSTGELFF
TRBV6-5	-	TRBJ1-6	CASSYSLRQGAYNSPLHF
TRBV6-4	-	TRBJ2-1	CASSDSKTSSQFF
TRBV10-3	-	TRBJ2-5	CAISGLAGGGETQYF
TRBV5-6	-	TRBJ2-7	CASSPLGVGREIYEQYF
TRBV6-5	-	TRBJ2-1	CASSYYYFNEQFF
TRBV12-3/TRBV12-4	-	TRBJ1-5	CASSVSAGSGNQPQHF
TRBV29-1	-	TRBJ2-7	CSVIQGWYEQYF
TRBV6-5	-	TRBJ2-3	CASSYDSTTDTQYF
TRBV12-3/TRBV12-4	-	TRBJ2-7	CASSLKDTYEQYF
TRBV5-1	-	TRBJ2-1	CASSRRLAGADNEQFF
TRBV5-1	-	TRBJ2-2	CASSIWANTGELFF
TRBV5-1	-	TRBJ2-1	CASSFQGSGSEQFF
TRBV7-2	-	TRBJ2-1	CASSSARRREVEQFF
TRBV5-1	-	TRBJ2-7	CASSLGIGQSSYEQYF
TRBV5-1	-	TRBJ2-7	CASSPEGVPVGKQYF
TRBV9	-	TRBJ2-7	CASSVASTPYEQYF
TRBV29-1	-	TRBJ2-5	CSVVLDRGGETQYF
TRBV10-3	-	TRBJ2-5	CAIHTGETQYF
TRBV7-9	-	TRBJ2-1	CASSLDSSYNEQFF
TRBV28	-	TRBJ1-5	CASNNFRGSNQPQHF
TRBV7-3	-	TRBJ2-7	CASSLKAAGGHEQYF
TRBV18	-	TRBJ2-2	CASWGAMNTGELFF
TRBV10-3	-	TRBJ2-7	CAISESLGGDHEQYF
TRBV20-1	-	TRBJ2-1	CSARGLAGGYNEQFF
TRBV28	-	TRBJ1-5	CASRWTGGDQPQHF
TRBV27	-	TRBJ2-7	CASSLKTGVAYEQYF
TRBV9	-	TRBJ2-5	CASSDRGLQETQYF
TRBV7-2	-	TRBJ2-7	CASSFETPFRYEQYF
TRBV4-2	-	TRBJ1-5	CASSQDRQGHQPQHF
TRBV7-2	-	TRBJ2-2	CASSCRTVGTGELFF
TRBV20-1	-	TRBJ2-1	CSARRLFTAGGNNEQFF
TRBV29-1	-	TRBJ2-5	CSVGTSAGETQYF
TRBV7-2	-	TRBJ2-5	CASRGRDVETQYF
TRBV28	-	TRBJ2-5	CASIRTSSGTQYF
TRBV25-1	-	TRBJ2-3	CASSSPGTSDTQYF
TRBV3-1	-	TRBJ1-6	CASSQGDRGLSINNSPLHF
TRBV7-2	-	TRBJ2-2	CASSLGQSYTWELFF
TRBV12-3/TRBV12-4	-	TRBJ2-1	CASRAATALHEQFF
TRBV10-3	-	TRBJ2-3	CAISESPWSGVTSTDTQYF
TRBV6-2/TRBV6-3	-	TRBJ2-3	CASSTPRGTSTDTQYF
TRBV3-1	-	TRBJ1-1	CASSQLGQGVSHTEAFF
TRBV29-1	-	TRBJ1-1	CSVEFGMGFAAFF
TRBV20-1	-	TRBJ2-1	CSAREGTGFNNEQFF
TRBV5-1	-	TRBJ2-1	CASRFTDPGRRGINEQFF
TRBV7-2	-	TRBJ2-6	CASSPIPGLSGANVLTF
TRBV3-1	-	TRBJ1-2	CASSPDRTYGYTF
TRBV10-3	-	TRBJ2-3	CAISALGTDTQYF
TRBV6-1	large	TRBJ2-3	CASSAGTETDTQYF
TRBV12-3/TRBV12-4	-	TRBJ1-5	CASSPTGPGQPQHF